Listed here are 6 T cell receptor beta chains from one sample, sequenced in a study of blood T cell repertoires in COVID-19. Sequenced by immunoSEQ multiplex PCR; TCRdb stores in-frame clones only, minus some. Here the sample spans approximately 220,000 clones, 80% being singletons. The sample consisted of PBMCs or T cells enriched from blood (not recorded which). These receptors were taken from a woman aged 40 to 55 with acute COVID-19.

This clone was detected many times. This chain joins TRBV5-1 and TRBJ1-5, with a weak D call TRBD1 (5 bases). The length of the CDR3 is 14 residues. Trimming took off 2 bases at V and 6 bases at J, with 12 bases between the two ends. Germline loops: CDR1 SGHRS, CDR2 YFSETQ. CDR3 protein: CASSFGRASQPQHF. In DNA form, the CDR3 reads TGCGCCAGCAGCTTCGGCAGGGCGAGTCAGCCCCAGCATTTT.

Only one count was recorded for this clone. V usage is TRBV7-2 and J usage is TRBJ2-3; D uncertain. The V gene's germline CDR1 is SGHTA and CDR2 FQGNSA. Deletions cut 3 bases from V and 2 bases from J, with 15 bases between. CDR3 size: 16 residues. The CDR3 sequence: CASSFSPVISTDTQYF. As DNA, the CDR3 is TGTGCCAGCAGCTTTTCCCCGGTAATTTCCACAGATACGCAGTATTTT.

The gene calls are TRBV10-1 and TRBJ2-6; D gene uncertain. The germline gives CDR1 WNHNN, CDR2 SYGVQD (reference sequence). CDR3 length: 13 amino acids. Trimming cost V 8 bases and J 2 bases, with 7 bases left between them. The CDR3 DNA is TGCGCCAGCGCTATGACTGGGGCCAACGTCCTGACTTTC. This encodes CASAMTGANVLTF.

The J gene is TRBJ2-1, the V gene TRBV20-1, with 8 bases matching TRBD1. The V gene end was trimmed by 6 bases and the J gene end by 5 bases; junction bases not matched to a gene: 0. CDR3 size: 11 residues. Germline V gene data show CDR1 as DFQATT and CDR2 as SNEGSKA (reference sequence). In DNA, the CDR3 is TGCAGTGCGACAGGGGACAATGAGCAGTTCTTC. The encoded protein is CSATGDNEQFF.

The rearrangement uses TRBV28 and TRBJ1-2; D remains ambiguous. This CDR3 region has 16 residues. Trimming left V 3 bases short and J 0 bases short, with 14 bases between. Germline V gene lookup returns CDR1 MDHEN and CDR2 SYDVKM. As DNA, the CDR3 is TGTGCCAGCAGTTTCCACCCCCCGCAGGCTAACTATGGCTACACCTTC. Residues: CASSFHPPQANYGYTF.

This clone has just one count. The rearrangement joins TRBV6-5 to TRBJ2-5, with 8 bases fitting TRBD2. Germline loops: CDR1 MNHEY, CDR2 SVGAGI. Trimming took 8 bases from V and 5 from J; bases not matched to a gene: 7. This CDR3 is built from 13 residues. CDR3 bases: TGTGCCAGCGTGAACGGCGGGAGGGAGACCCAGTACTTC. It translates to CASVNGGRETQYF.